These 20 T cell receptor beta chains share one sample of origin, sequenced in a study of cytomegalovirus exposure and HLA in healthy donors. Vbeta (60) and Jbeta (13) primers were used in the PCR. The protocol was immunoSEQ multiplex PCR, while the TCRdb copy is restricted to in-frame clones and leaves out a portion. The sample lists approximately 90,000 clones, 60% to 80% occurring once. Sequenced input: PBMCs. All receptors come from a man in his thirties or forties in good health and CMV-seronegative.

V usage is TRBV7-2 and J usage is TRBJ2-1; 13 bases are shared with TRBD2. The J segment lost 12 bases and the V segment lost 5 bases, leaving 7 bases of the junction unmatched. This CDR3 has 14 amino acids. Germline assignment: CDR1 SGHTA and CDR2 FQGNSA. CDR3: CASSTGLAGNRQFF. The CDR3 DNA reads as TGTGCCAGCAGCACGGGACTAGCGGGGAATAGGCAGTTCTTC.

The rearrangement links TRBV19 to TRBJ1-5; TRBD1 might be the D (6 bases). Per the germline V gene, CDR1 is LNHDA and CDR2 is SQIVND (reference sequence). V shed 7 bases and J shed 3 bases, with 10 bases lying between them. The CDR3 is made up of 13 amino acids. The CDR3 region has the DNA TGTGCCAGTACGGACAGTAACAATCAGCCCCAGCATTTT. Amino acids: CASTDSNNQPQHF.

The chain combines TRBV6-6 with TRBJ1-4, with TRBD1 matching 9 bases. The CDR3 length is 16 residues. Germline CDR1 MNHNY, CDR2 SVGAGI (reference sequence). Trimming at V came to 10 bases and at J to 0 bases, leaving 9 bases not matched to a gene. This CDR3 is CATQRGQGTTNEKLFF. CDR3 sequence (DNA): TGTGCCACCCAAAGGGGACAGGGAACAACTAATGAAAAACTGTTTTTT.

The rearrangement links TRBV6-5 to TRBJ1-3; D gene ambiguous. CDR1 and CDR2 from the germline V gene are MNHEY and SVGAGI. Trimming stripped 5 bases from V and 4 bases from J, with 9 bases between. The CDR3 is 13 amino acids. The CDR3 coding sequence is TGTGCCAGCAGTGGCGACATGGGAAACACCATATATTTT. The encoded protein is CASSGDMGNTIYF.

The rearrangement uses TRBV30 and TRBJ2-3; TRBD2 might be the D (6 bases). CDR1 and CDR2 (germline): GTSNPN, SVGIG (reference sequence). The CDR3 contains 14 residues. Trimming cost V 8 bases and J 1 base, with 16 bases left between them. The CDR3 reads CAGISRGGTDTQYF. As DNA, the CDR3 is TGTGCCGGGATCTCTCGCGGGGGCACAGATACGCAGTATTTT.

The V and J genes are TRBV18 and TRBJ2-3; TRBD2 might be the D (5 bases). The V and J ends lost 3 bases and 5 bases respectively, with 15 bases between them. CDR1 and CDR2 from the germline V gene are KGHSH and LQKENI. The CDR3 sequence is 15 residues long. The CDR3 bases are TGTGCCAGCTCACCCTCGGGGTCCCCAGGAGATACGCAGTATTTT. This translates into CASSPSGSPGDTQYF.

The chain recombines TRBV18 with TRBJ2-5; D may be TRBD1 (5 bases). Germline CDR1 reads KGHSH; CDR2 reads LQKENI. Trimming removed 3 bases from V and 6 bases from J, with 17 bases in between. The CDR3 extends over 15 amino acids. Here the CDR3 DNA reads TGTGCCAGCTCACCCGCAGGGCTGGTTATGAAGACCCAGTACTTC. This encodes CASSPAGLVMKTQYF.

The genes are TRBV18 and TRBJ2-2, with no clear D. The CDR3 loop spans 15 amino acids. The germline CDR1 and CDR2 sequences are KGHSH and LQKENI. V was pared by 0 bases and J by 5 bases, with 10 bases between. For the CDR3, the DNA is TGTGCCAGCTCACCACCGAGTCGAGGTACCGGGGAGCTGTTTTTT. This translates into CASSPPSRGTGELFF.

Regarding this clone: This sample includes further DNA sequences coding for the same CDR3. The chain is built from TRBV4-1 and TRBJ2-5, with 8 positions matching TRBD2. Germline V CDR1 and CDR2: MGHRA, YSYEKL. The CDR3 loop spans 16 amino acids. J was trimmed by 3 bases and V by 2 bases; bases with no gene match: 8. This CDR3 is CASSQLTGTSKETQYF. The CDR3 bases are TGCGCCAGCAGCCAACTGACTGGGACTAGTAAAGAGACCCAGTACTTC.

The chain joins TRBV30 to TRBJ2-7, with D tentatively TRBD2 (6 bases). Germline V CDR1 and CDR2: GTSNPN, SVGIG (reference sequence). The CDR3 is 15 residues long. The V end was cut by 2 bases, the J end by 4 bases, with 18 bases between. CDR3 protein: CAWSHPAGRDYEQYF. The CDR3 DNA reads as TGTGCCTGGAGTCACCCCGCGGGGCGTGATTACGAGCAGTACTTC.

The chain employs TRBV4-3 and TRBJ1-1, with a possible D match to TRBD1 (5 bases). This CDR3 is 14 amino acids long. CDR1 and CDR2 from the germline V gene are LGHNA and YSLEER. V was trimmed by 0 bases and J by 10 bases, leaving 15 bases between them. This CDR3 is CASSQEGGGGRAFF. Written as DNA, the CDR3 is TGCGCCAGCAGCCAAGAAGGCGGGGGTGGTCGAGCTTTCTTT.

V and J are TRBV2 and TRBJ1-1, with TRBD1 as a possible D gene (6 bases). Germline V gene lookup returns CDR1 SNHLY and CDR2 FYNNEI. The CDR3 spans 13 residues. V dropped 7 bases and J dropped 5 bases, with 14 bases sitting between them. CDR3 nucleotides: TGTGCCAGCAAGGGGGGGCCGGGGACTGAAGCTTTCTTT. Amino acids: CASKGGPGTEAFF. The complete variable domain, with remaining parts taken from reference TRBV2 and TRBJ1-1, reads EPEVTQTPSHQVTQMGQEVILRCVPISNHLYFYWYRQILGQKVEFLVSFYNNEISEKSEIFDDQFSVERPDGSNFTLKIRSTKLEDSAMYFCASKGGPGTEAFFGQGTRLTVV.

This chain links TRBV18 with TRBJ1-2; tentatively, D is TRBD1 (5 bases). The CDR3 length is 17 residues. Trimming shortened V by 0 bases and J by 6 bases, and 20 bases separated the two germline ends. Germline assignment: CDR1 KGHSH and CDR2 LQKENI. The CDR3 coding sequence is TGTGCCAGCTCACCACCGGGAGCAGGGAGGTACGAGCATGGCTACACCTTC. Translated: CASSPPGAGRYEHGYTF.

This chain uses TRBV6-5 with TRBJ2-7, with a tentative D call TRBD2 (6 bases). Germline V gene sequence: CDR1 MNHEY, CDR2 SVGAGI. Trimming took off 0 bases at V and 6 bases at J, with 15 bases between the two ends. This CDR3 has 15 residues. CDR3 bases: TGTGCCAGCAGTTACTCCTTCGGGAGTCGCTCCGAGCAGTACTTC. Translation: CASSYSFGSRSEQYF.

The V and J genes are TRBV11-2 and TRBJ2-5; D call uncertain. The CDR3 covers 12 residues. Trimming shortened V by 3 bases and J by 3 bases, and 5 bases separated the two germline ends. Germline V CDR1 and CDR2: SGHAT, FQNNGV. Written as DNA, the CDR3 is TGTGCCAGCAGCTTGGCGGAAGAGACCCAGTACTTC. The encoded protein is CASSLAEETQYF.

This clone was recorded a few times. The chain uses TRBV6-1 and TRBJ2-3; 14 bases map to TRBD2. Germline V lookup: CDR1 MNHNS, CDR2 SASEGT. CDR3 length: 18 residues. V was clipped by 3 bases and J by 1 base; unmatched bases: 6. Here the CDR3 DNA reads TGTGCCAGCAGTGACCTCGGGACTAGCGGGAGTGGCACAGATACGCAGTATTTT. Translation: CASSDLGTSGSGTDTQYF.

In its sample, this clone was seen a few times. The chain couples TRBV7-6 to TRBJ2-1; TRBD2 matches 7 bases. Germline V CDR1 and CDR2: SGHVS, FNYEAQ. J lost 5 bases, V lost 5 bases, and 3 bases had no gene match. This CDR3 is built from 13 residues. The CDR3 sequence is CASSLGTNNEQFF. CDR3 in DNA: TGTGCCAGCAGCCTAGGGACTAACAATGAGCAGTTCTTC.

The V and J genes are TRBV6-5 and TRBJ2-4; TRBD1 aligns across 7 bases. The CDR3 extends over 15 amino acids. Trimming took 5 bases from V and 9 from J; bases not matched to a gene: 13. Germline V gives CDR1 MNHEY, CDR2 SVGAGI. The CDR3 loop is CASSPVTRGKGIQYF. CDR3 DNA: TGTGCCAGCAGTCCAGTGACCAGGGGGAAAGGCATTCAGTACTTC.

This chain links TRBV6-5 with TRBJ2-1; 11 bases line up with TRBD2. The CDR3 runs to 15 residues. Trimming removed 6 bases from V and 9 bases from J; junction bases left unmatched: 10. In germline, CDR1 is MNHEY, CDR2 SVGAGI. The CDR3 DNA reads as TGTGCCAGCAGCCCCTTAGCGGGAGGGCGCCGTGAGCAGTTCTTC. It is translated as CASSPLAGGRREQFF.

The CDR3 nucleotides read TGTGCCTGGAACAGGGACTACAATGAGCAGTTCTTC. It codes for CAWNRDYNEQFF. This rearrangement joins TRBV30 to TRBJ2-1; TRBD1 might be the D (6 bases). Per germline, CDR1 GTSNPN and CDR2 SVGIG (reference sequence). There are 12 residues in the CDR3. With 4 bases removed from V and 3 bases from J, the gap between germline ends came to 7 bases.